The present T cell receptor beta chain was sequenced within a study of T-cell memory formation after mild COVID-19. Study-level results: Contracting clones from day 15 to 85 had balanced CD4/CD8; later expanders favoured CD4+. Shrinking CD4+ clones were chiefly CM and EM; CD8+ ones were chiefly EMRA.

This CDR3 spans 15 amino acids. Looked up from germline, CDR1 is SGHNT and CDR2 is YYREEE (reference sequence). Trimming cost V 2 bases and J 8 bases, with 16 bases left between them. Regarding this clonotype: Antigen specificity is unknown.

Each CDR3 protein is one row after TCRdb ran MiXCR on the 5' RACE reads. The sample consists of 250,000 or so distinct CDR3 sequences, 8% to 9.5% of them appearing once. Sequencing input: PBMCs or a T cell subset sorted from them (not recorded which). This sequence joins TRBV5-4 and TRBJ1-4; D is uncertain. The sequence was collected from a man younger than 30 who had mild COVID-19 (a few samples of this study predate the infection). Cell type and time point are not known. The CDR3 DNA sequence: TGTGCCAGCAGCTTTGACGGGTCGGAGGGCGAAAAACTGTTTTTT. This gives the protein CASSFDGSEGEKLFF.